This T cell receptor beta chain was documented in a study of T cells in Graves' hyperthyroidism and ophthalmopathy (dated by TCRdb to between 2018 and 2020). For the study in its entirety: Peripheral blood was collected at initial diagnosis, before any treatment. TCR V-J signatures able to tell the groups apart were searched for in a discovery cohort of 90 to 100 patients, of whom about 40 had Graves' ophthalmopathy and about 55 had stable Graves' hyperthyroidism. Prospective prediction of ophthalmopathy was tested in an independent validation cohort consisting of 18 hyperthyroidism patients and some 17 patients who later progressed to ophthalmopathy. The 95 to 100 discovery patients were divided at random into training and test sets in a 7:3 ratio. Thyroid tissue and blood T-cell repertoires from more than 5 Graves' hyperthyroidism patients were also compared in the study. Once sampling was done, hyperthyroidism patients were given methimazole at a starting dose of 30 mg daily, whereas ophthalmopathy patients were given high-dose intravenous methylprednisolone. According to the paper, TCR Vbeta CDR3 sequencing was carried out on 135 peripheral blood samples, which came from fewer than 50 ophthalmopathy, under 85 hyperthyroidism and approximately 17 progressor patients. The paper as a whole reports these results and caveats: Most expanded thyroid clonotypes (frequency above 0.001) were also detected in blood, a finding suggesting that blood repertoires may reflect thyroid immune responses. No statistical method was used to set the sample size in advance, and investigators knew the group allocation. Ophthalmopathy was separated from stable hyperthyroidism by a 13 V-J signature model, with over 85% sensitivity and 81% to 82% specificity obtained in cross-validation and 80%/75% obtained in testing. In validation, the model predicted progression to ophthalmopathy a median of roughly 6.2 months before onset, with roughly 68% sensitivity and nearly 75% specificity.

In the ophthalmopathy patients, disease was moderately to severely active, with a Clinical Activity Score of 3 or more, a NOSPECS grade of 4 or more, and a duration of less than 3 months. The study excluded patients with uncontrolled infections, other autoimmune diseases, pregnancy or lactation. Clinical symptoms, serum thyroxine and TRAb, thyroid ultrasound, and orbital computed tomography formed the basis for the diagnoses. PBMCs were isolated from about 10 ml of fresh peripheral blood by Ficoll-Paque density gradient centrifugation. Trizol reagent was used to extract total RNA, and RNA quality was then checked on an Agilent 2100 Bioanalyzer. This clonotype came up many times. Its antigen is currently not known. No much larger clone is present one base from it, and per-base qualities are unavailable. Trimming costs V 2 bases and J 2 bases, and their ends lie 3 bases apart. The CDR3 spans 12 residues, from the cysteine through the phenylalanine. The read is trimmed to its CDR3 DNA, 36 bases read in frame from base 1. The germline V gene yields MNHEY for CDR1 and SVGAGI for CDR2.

The TCR beta CDR3 regions were amplified from the RNA transcripts. A first-round RT-PCR of the TCR CDR3 used the HTBI primer set with the Qiagen OneStep RT-PCR kit. A second multiplex PCR round built the libraries, followed by size selection and purification. Sequencing of the libraries was done on an Illumina HiSeq2000 using paired-end 100 bp reads. The paper's processing steps were these. SOAPnuke was used to process the raw data, throwing out any read that contained adapters or uncalled bases, had a mean Phred below 15, or lacked an exact constant-primer or identifier match. COPE v1.2.5 was used to merge the high-quality paired reads, and each unique nucleotide sequence was defined as a clonotype. Clonotypes were aligned to IMGT TRBV, TRBD and TRBJ reference segments using MiTCR v1.1. The analysis was restricted to V-J combinations with a frequency above 0.0001, which together covered roughly 99% of the repertoires. A TCS score was defined as the ratio between F50 (clonal expansion) and ExV (chaos), using BLOSUM62-based TCRdist between CDR3 peptides within each V-J. Welch's t-statistics and random forest reduced fewer than 600 V-J features to 10 to 15, which were used in a naive Bayes classifier (R e1071). TCRdb reworked the public reads: Q25 trimming with fastp, MiXCR clone assembly, productive beta chains retained. Entries that share a CDR3 protein sequence are merged under the most common genes and DNA. The V and J calls and clone size are TCRdb's, not the authors'. The sample includes 400,000 to 600,000 distinct CDR3 sequences, with about 16% observed a single time. Less than 30% of the sample comes from the top ten.

The chain was built from TRBV6-5 and TRBJ1-2, with the D gene not confidently named. Sequencing input: blood. This receptor was identified in a woman between 25 and 40 years old with Graves' ophthalmopathy. At the DNA level, the sequence is TGTGCCAGCAGTTACGGCAACTATGGCTACACCTTC. It is translated as CASSYGNYGYTF.